This TCR beta chain was sequenced during a study of cytomegalovirus exposure and HLA in healthy donors. The primer mix had 60 Vbeta and 13 Jbeta primers. Method: immunoSEQ multiplex PCR; TCRdb's copy keeps in-frame clones and lacks some. The sample includes some 69,000 clones, 70% to 85% of them seen just once. Each donor was nominally healthy when sampled (though unrecorded immune exposures were likely). Germline V gene lookup returns CDR1 SGHNT and CDR2 YENEEA. V gave up 4 bases and J gave up 3 bases; unmatched junction bases: 4. The CDR3 runs to 14 residues. Study-wide points: In a later analysis, a genetic analysis reported fewer productive-TCR N-insertions in an Asian-associated ancestry cluster than the cohort average. There were 150 to 200 TCR beta chains listed as cytomegalovirus-associated. Association of around 17,000 TCR beta sequences with HLA alleles was found at 0.05 false discovery rate in a later analysis.

This clone was found a few times. Its antigen is not identified. Material: PBMCs. The chain is built from TRBV11-3 and TRBJ2-5; 8 bases are a match to TRBD1. The receptor comes from a woman aged 25 to 39 in good health and CMV-seronegative. CDR3 bases: TGTGCCAGCAGCTCACGGACAGGGAAAGAGACCCAGTACTTC. This translates into CASSSRTGKETQYF.